The T cell receptor beta chain under discussion was sequenced for a study of cytomegalovirus exposure and HLA in healthy donors. The CDR3 contains 15 residues. V lost 5 bases to trimming and J lost 6 bases; unmatched junction nucleotides: 9. Germline assignment: CDR1 MDHEN and CDR2 SYDVKM. The PCR contained 60 Vbeta and 13 Jbeta primers. Original processing methods: An analysis that came later counted around 80 million unique TCR beta chains, approximately 11 million shared. Using immunoSEQ multiplex PCR, the repertoire was profiled, and TCRdb retains in-frame clones only, with some absent. That table furnishes V, J and clone size, whereas the DNA furnished D and trimming. The table includes some 150,000 clones, 70% to 85% detected once.

The chain uses TRBV28 and TRBJ1-4; 7 positions agree with TRBD1. The receptor was isolated from a woman aged 40 to 55 in good health and CMV-seronegative. Sequenced input: PBMCs. CDR3 nucleotide sequence: TGTGCCAGCAGTCCAACCGGGACAGTGGATGAAAAACTGTTTTTT. Its translation: CASSPTGTVDEKLFF.